The clone carrying this T cell receptor beta chain was seen many times. Antigen: not known. The sample belongs to a study of T cell repertoires in cytomegalovirus infection. Study in general: Use of recently identified HLA-C-restricted and well-studied HLA-B-restricted CMV epitopes was part of the study. Public TCR beta signatures provided an indication of both CMV infection and a matching HLA type.

TCRdb analysed the reads with MiXCR anew, one entry per CDR3 protein. This table holds approximately 990,000 distinct CDR3 sequences, more than 25% found once. Per germline, CDR1 SEHNR and CDR2 FQNEAQ (reference sequence). This CDR3 is built from 15 residues. Between the trimmed V and J ends, which lost 1 base and 1 base, there was a span of 10 bases. Findings of the study overall: Across the ex vivo response, the dominant clonotypes were HLA-C-restricted CMV-specific TCR beta clonotypes.

This chain connects TRBV7-9 to TRBJ1-2; D unclear. The receptor was derived from a human donor in good health (CMV status not recorded). Some clones in this sample may be carry-over from other donors' samples. The sample in question was cultured CD8+ T cells from PBMCs, obtained from culture after CMV antigen stimulation. The CDR3 region is CASSLGYSSNYGYTF. DNA for the CDR3: TGTGCCAGCAGCTTAGGGTACTCGAGTAACTATGGCTACACCTTC.